One and the same sample provided the 14 T cell receptor beta chains below, sequenced in a study of shared clonotypes between healthy human individuals. CD45RO negativity and positive selection for CCR7 defined naive CD8 cells, a population that excluded terminally differentiated effector memory CD45RA+ cells. Sequenced by immunoSEQ multiplex PCR; TCRdb stores in-frame clones only, minus some. The table includes about 2.1 million clones, just over 90% detected once. Sequenced sample: naive CD8+ T cells from PBMCs. The origin of the receptors is a man aged 18 to 29 in good health. Some clones in this sample may be carry-over from other donors' samples.

V and J are TRBV28 and TRBJ1-4; D is perhaps TRBD1 (5 bases). Germline assignment: CDR1 MDHEN and CDR2 SYDVKM. The CDR3 covers 14 residues. V was trimmed by 7 bases and J by 7 bases, leaving 16 bases between them. CDR3 nucleotide sequence: TGTGCCAGCAATAGAATAGGGGTGGGTGAAAAACTGTTTTTT. It codes for CASNRIGVGEKLFF.

The CDR3 reads CASSLGGTPRSAQYF. The CDR3, as DNA: TGTGCCAGCAGTTTAGGTGGGACTCCAAGATCGGCCCAGTACTTC. J is TRBJ2-5 and V is TRBV27; D perhaps matches TRBD2 (6 bases). Trimming stripped 2 bases from V and 9 bases from J, with 19 bases between. The CDR3 runs 15 residues. Germline V gives CDR1 MNHEY, CDR2 SMNVEV (reference sequence).

Of note for this clone: This same CDR3 is encoded by further DNA sequences in the sample. The chain has TRBV5-6 and TRBJ2-7; the D gene is possibly TRBD2 (6 bases). Trimming shortened V by 3 bases and J by 0 bases, and 7 bases separated the two germline ends. Germline V CDR1 and CDR2: SGHDT, YYEEEE. The CDR3 covers 13 residues. CDR3 amino acids: CASSSDYSYEQYF. CDR3 bases: TGTGCCAGCAGCTCGGACTACTCCTACGAGCAGTACTTC.

The chain employs TRBV14 and TRBJ2-1; possibly TRBD1 for D (6 bases). This CDR3 is 15 amino acids long. V was cut by 6 bases and J by 4 bases, with 16 bases left in between. Germline values: CDR1 SGHDN, CDR2 FVKESK. CDR3 nucleotide sequence: TGTGCCAGCAGTCCAACAGGGATGAGATACAATGAGCAGTTCTTC. Its protein is CASSPTGMRYNEQFF.

As concerns this clone: The sample has other DNA sequences that encode this CDR3 too. This chain uses TRBV28 with TRBJ2-7; TRBD1 is a possible D gene (5 bases). The CDR3 runs 14 residues. The germline gives CDR1 MDHEN, CDR2 SYDVKM. The ends were cut back, 3 bases at V and 4 bases at J, with 13 bases in the middle. Here the CDR3 reads CASSFLGVGYEQYF. DNA of the CDR3: TGTGCCAGCAGTTTTTTAGGGGTTGGGTACGAGCAGTACTTC.

The CDR3 DNA sequence: TGTGCCAGCAGCTTTGGGACAGGGTACCAAGAGACCCAGTACTTC. Encoded protein: CASSFGTGYQETQYF. The chain joins TRBV7-3 to TRBJ2-5, with 9 bases lining up with TRBD1. V shed 3 bases, J shed 0 bases, and the junction held 2 bases outside the gene matches. Germline loops: CDR1 SGHTA, CDR2 FQGTGA. This CDR3 region has 15 residues.

The CDR3 protein is CASSLTQSAYEQYF. Here the CDR3 DNA reads TGTGCCAGCAGCTTAACCCAAAGCGCCTACGAGCAGTACTTC. The chain recombines TRBV5-4 with TRBJ2-7; no firm D call. The germline gives CDR1 SGHNT, CDR2 YYREEE (reference sequence). Trimming pared 2 bases from V and 2 bases from J, leaving 11 bases between. This CDR3 has 14 residues.

CDR3 sequence (DNA): TGCGCCAGCAGCCAAGATAGGTGGGTCGGCGGGAGGGTTGTTCGTGGCACCGGGGAGCTGTTTTTT. It yields the protein CASSQDRWVGGRVVRGTGELFF. The rearrangement joins TRBV4-1 to TRBJ2-2; 9 bases map to TRBD2. This CDR3 is 22 amino acids long. V was clipped by 0 bases and J by 4 bases; unmatched bases: 21. CDR1 is MGHRA, CDR2 YSYEKL, per germline.

The genes are TRBV30 and TRBJ2-1, with D tentatively TRBD2 (7 bases). Trimming took 5 bases from V and 16 from J, leaving 24 bases between them. This CDR3 comprises 13 residues. Germline CDR1 and CDR2: GTSNPN and SVGIG (reference sequence). CDR3 protein: CAWQTTTGTGGFF. In DNA, the CDR3 is TGTGCCTGGCAAACTACGACCGGGACGGGGGGCTTCTTC.

The chain combines TRBV9 with TRBJ2-1; D gene unclear. The CDR3 length is 18 residues. Germline CDR1 reads SGDLS; CDR2 reads YYNGEE. Deletions cut 1 base from V and 6 bases from J, with 23 bases between. The CDR3 DNA is TGTGCCAGCAGCGTATCCCGCCACCCCGGGCTCCCGCCCAATGAGCAGTTCTTC. Translated: CASSVSRHPGLPPNEQFF.

In its sample, this clone was seen once. The rearrangement uses TRBV5-1 and TRBJ2-7; tentative D call: TRBD1 (6 bases). The CDR3 loop spans 13 amino acids. Trimming shortened V by 2 bases and J by 5 bases, and 11 bases separated the two germline ends. Per germline, CDR1 SGHRS and CDR2 YFSETQ. The CDR3 sequence: CASSFSGVNEQYF. For the CDR3, the DNA is TGCGCCAGCAGCTTTTCAGGGGTAAACGAGCAGTACTTC. Looking up the rest from reference TRBV5-1 and TRBJ2-7 gives the full variable domain: KAGVTQTPRYLIKTRGQQVTLSCSPISGHRSVSWYQQTPGQGLQFLFEYFSETQRNKGNFPGRFSGRQFSNSRSEMNVSTLELGDSALYLCASSFSGVNEQYFGPGTRLTVT.

This chain joins TRBV6-6 and TRBJ1-1, with D unresolved. The CDR3 length is 11 residues. Germline loops: CDR1 MNHNY, CDR2 SVGAGI (reference sequence). V was shortened by 6 bases and J by 1 base, with 3 bases between the two germline ends. DNA for the CDR3: TGTGCCAGCAGATCGAACACTGAAGCTTTCTTT. Amino acid sequence: CASRSNTEAFF.

This chain links TRBV5-6 with TRBJ2-7; D perhaps matches TRBD2 (6 bases). V was shortened by 6 bases and J by 3 bases, with 16 bases between the two germline ends. The CDR3 consists of 14 residues. Germline V lookup: CDR1 SGHDT, CDR2 YYEEEE. The CDR3 loop is CASTPGGLSYEQYF. The DNA for the CDR3 is TGTGCCAGCACCCCCGGGGGTCTGAGCTACGAGCAGTACTTC.

CDR3 region: CASSEALRQPQHF. As DNA, the CDR3 is TGTGCCAGCAGTGAAGCGCTTAGACAGCCCCAGCATTTT. This chain links TRBV6-1 with TRBJ1-5; no clear D. Trimming removed 0 bases from V and 7 bases from J, with 7 bases in between. Germline loops: CDR1 MNHNS, CDR2 SASEGT. The CDR3 runs 13 residues.